The rows below give T cell receptor beta chains drawn from one sample of a study of cytomegalovirus exposure and HLA in healthy donors. Profiled with immunoSEQ multiplex PCR; TCRdb holds only in-frame clones, not every one. Here the sample table reports 50,000 to 75,000 clones. Material for sequencing was PBMCs. The receptor set was obtained from a woman aged 18-35 years in good health and CMV-seronegative. The CDR3 runs from the conserved cysteine through the conserved F or W. The D gene is left open where the match is weak.

d_call j_call v_call cdr3_nt cdr3_aa
TRBD2 TRBJ2-5 TRBV19 TGTGCCACCAGACTAGCGGGAGGTAGAGAGACCCAGTACTTC CATRLAGGRETQYF
TRBD2 TRBJ2-1 TRBV7-2 TGTGCCAGCAGCTTAGCCCGGGGAGGGTCGTCGTTCTTC CASSLARGGSSFF
NA TRBJ2-7 TRBV11-2 TGTGCCAGCAGCTTAGGCTTGGCGGGCGAGCAGTACTTC CASSLGLAGEQYF
NA TRBJ1-5 TRBV18 TGTGCCAGCTCACCCTCAGGGGTGGGCAATCAGCCCCAGCATTTT CASSPSGVGNQPQHF
TRBD2 TRBJ2-7 TRBV19 TGTGCCAGTAGGAAGCGGGAGGGCCACTACGAGCAGTACTTC CASRKREGHYEQYF
NA TRBJ1-2 TRBV2 TGTGCCAGCACCCGGGAGAGGGTCCTCCCCTATGGCTACACCTTC CASTRERVLPYGYTF
TRBD1 TRBJ1-1 TRBV5-1 TGCGCCAGCAGCCAAGCGACAGGGGGCACTGAAGCTTTCTTT CASSQATGGTEAFF
NA TRBJ2-1 TRBV18 TGTGCCAGCTCACCAAATCCGGGACAAGAGGATGAGCAGTTCTTC CASSPNPGQEDEQFF
NA TRBJ2-5 TRBV5-5 TGTGCCAGCAGCTCAATCGAGAGGACAGCGCTCGGTGAGACCCAGTACTTC CASSSIERTALGETQYF
NA TRBJ2-7 TRBV5-6 TGTGCCAGCAGCCCGGGCTCCTACGAGCAGTACTTC CASSPGSYEQYF
TRBD1 TRBJ1-1 TRBV5-1 TGCGCCAGCAGCTTGTTGTCAGAAGGACAGGGGTCTGAAGCTTTCTTT CASSLLSEGQGSEAFF
NA TRBJ1-1 TRBV7-9 TGTGCCAGCAGCGGTAGTGACAGAATCTTTGAAGCTTTCTTT CASSGSDRIFEAFF
NA TRBJ2-5 TRBV13 TGTGCCAGCAGCCGTGGGCTAGCCCAAGAGACCCAGTACTTC CASSRGLAQETQYF
TRBD1 TRBJ1-1 TRBV10-2 TGCGCCTGCAACCGGGACAGGGGCTTTGAAGCTTTCTTT CACNRDRGFEAFF
NA TRBJ2-7 TRBV5-1 TGCGCCAGCAGCCGTGTGACCGATGGAGACGAGCAGTACTTC CASSRVTDGDEQYF
NA TRBJ1-2 TRBV2 TGTGCCAGCAGCGTGGTAGTCACTAACGGCTACACCTTC CASSVVVTNGYTF
NA TRBJ2-7 TRBV18 TGTGCCAGCTCACCAGCGGGGGAGCAGTACTTC CASSPAGEQYF
NA TRBJ1-4 TRBV21-1 TGTGCCAGCAGCACCGGCGGGATGGATGAAAAACTGTTTTTT CASSTGGMDEKLFF
NA TRBJ2-1 TRBV29-1 TGCAGCGTTCTCGCCCCAGAGGGGGGGATTCCCACCTACAATGAGCAGTTCTTC CSVLAPEGGIPTYNEQFF
NA TRBJ1-1 TRBV10-3 TGTGCCATCAGTGACAGGCAGAACACTGAAGCTTTCTTT CAISDRQNTEAFF
TRBD1 TRBJ1-2 TRBV19 TGTGCCAGCCAGCGGACCAGAACAGGGGGCGCCTTGCATGGCTACACCTTC CASQRTRTGGALHGYTF
NA TRBJ1-1 TRBV19 TGTGCCAGTACCAACAGGGACCACACTGAAGCTTTCTTT CASTNRDHTEAFF
NA TRBJ1-4 TRBV5-1 TGCGCCAGCAGCTTGATTCCGGACAGTAATGAAAAACTGTTTTTT CASSLIPDSNEKLFF
NA TRBJ1-1 TRBV10-3 TGTGCCATCAGTCGACAGGCCAGGGCGGGGGTCACTGAAGCTTTCTTT CAISRQARAGVTEAFF
TRBD1 TRBJ1-1 TRBV6-1 TGTGCCAGCTCATTAACAGGGGAACGGACTGAAGCTTTCTTT CASSLTGERTEAFF
NA TRBJ2-1 TRBV29-1 TGCAGCGTTGAAACCTCAGAGGAGAATGAGCAGTTCTTC CSVETSEENEQFF
TRBD1 TRBJ2-1 TRBV30 TGTGCCTGGACGGGAGGGACAGGGGACAATGAGCAGTTCTTC CAWTGGTGDNEQFF
NA TRBJ2-2 TRBV2 TGTGCCAGTGGCCCCAGGGAGGACACCGGGGAGCTGTTTTTT CASGPREDTGELFF
NA TRBJ2-3 TRBV18 TGTGCCAGCTCACCGAGTGTAGCGGACTACACAGATACGCAGTATTTT CASSPSVADYTDTQYF
TRBD2 TRBJ2-5 TRBV4-1 TGCGCCAGCAGCCAAGGGCTAGCGGGGCAAGAGACCCAGTACTTC CASSQGLAGQETQYF
TRBD1 TRBJ1-2 TRBV10-3 TGTGCCATCAGTGAGCCGGAGGGGGCAGGCGACTATAACTATGGCTACACCTTC CAISEPEGAGDYNYGYTF
TRBD1 TRBJ2-1 TRBV5-1 TGCGCCAGCAGCTCACAGGGGGCTACAGTCTACAATGAGCAGTTCTTC CASSSQGATVYNEQFF